Presented here are 2 T cell receptor beta chains from one specimen sequenced in a study of OX40 agonist ivuxolimab in advanced cancers. Generated by immunoSEQ multiplex PCR, the TCRdb table keeps only in-frame clones and is missing some. The table includes approximately 100,000 clones, 90% detected once. This material consisted of CD4+ or CD8+ T cells sorted from blood, taken in a trial of the OX40 agonist ivuxolimab. These receptors were collected from an adult with an advanced solid tumor such as melanoma, head and neck, liver or kidney cancer.

The sample holds one count of this clone. The V call is TRBV6-6, the J call TRBJ2-1; D is ambiguous. Trimming shortened V by 2 bases and J by 3 bases, and 8 bases separated the two germline ends. The CDR3 is 14 amino acids. CDR1 MNHNY and CDR2 SVGAGI come from the germline V gene (reference sequence). CDR3 region: CASSYPDLYNEQFF. CDR3 coding DNA: TGTGCCAGCAGTTACCCCGACCTCTACAATGAGCAGTTCTTC.

This clone is a singleton in its sample. This sequence joins TRBV2 and TRBJ1-5, with 7 bases fitting TRBD1. The trim removed 7 bases at V and 5 bases at J, leaving 11 bases unmatched. The germline V gene has CDR1 SNHLY and CDR2 FYNNEI. The CDR3 consists of 15 residues. In DNA, the CDR3 is TGTGCCAGCATCACCGAACAGACAGGGCATCAGCCCCAGCATTTT. Translating gives CASITEQTGHQPQHF.